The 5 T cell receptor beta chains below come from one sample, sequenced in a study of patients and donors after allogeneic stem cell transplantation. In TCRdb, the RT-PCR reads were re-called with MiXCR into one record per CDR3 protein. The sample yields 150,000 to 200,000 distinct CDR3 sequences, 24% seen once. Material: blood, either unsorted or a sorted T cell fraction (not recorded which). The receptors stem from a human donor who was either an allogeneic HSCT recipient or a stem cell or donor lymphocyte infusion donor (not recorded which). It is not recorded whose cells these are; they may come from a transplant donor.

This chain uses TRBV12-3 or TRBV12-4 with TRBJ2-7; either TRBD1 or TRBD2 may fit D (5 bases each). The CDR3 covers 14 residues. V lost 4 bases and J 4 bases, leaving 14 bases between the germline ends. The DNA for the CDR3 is TGTGCCAGCAGTTATGATGAGGGGAATTACGAGCAGTACTTC. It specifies CASSYDEGNYEQYF.

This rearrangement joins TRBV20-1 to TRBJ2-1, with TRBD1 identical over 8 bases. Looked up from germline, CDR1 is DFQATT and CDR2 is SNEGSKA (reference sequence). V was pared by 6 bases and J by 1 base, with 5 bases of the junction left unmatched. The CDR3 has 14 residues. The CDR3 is CSAPDRGSYNEQFF. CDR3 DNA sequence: TGCAGTGCACCTGACAGGGGTTCCTACAATGAGCAGTTCTTC.

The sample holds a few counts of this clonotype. CDR3 nucleotides: TGCGCCAGCAGCTTTCAAGCGGGGGGGCAAGGTACGCAGTATTTT. Amino acid sequence: CASSFQAGGQGTQYF. The V and J genes are TRBV5-1 and TRBJ2-3, with TRBD2 identical over 10 bases. The length of the CDR3 is 15 residues. Germline CDR1 reads SGHRS; CDR2 reads YFSETQ. V shed 2 bases, J shed 8 bases, and the junction held 8 bases outside the gene matches.

The CDR3 coding sequence is TGCAGCGTTGAGGTACAGAACACTGAAGCTTTCTTT. The encoded protein is CSVEVQNTEAFF. The chain links TRBV29-1 to TRBJ1-1; D not resolved. The CDR3 consists of 12 residues. CDR1 is SQVTM, CDR2 ANQGSEA, per germline. Trimming shortened V by 3 bases and J by 1 base, and 6 bases separated the two germline ends.

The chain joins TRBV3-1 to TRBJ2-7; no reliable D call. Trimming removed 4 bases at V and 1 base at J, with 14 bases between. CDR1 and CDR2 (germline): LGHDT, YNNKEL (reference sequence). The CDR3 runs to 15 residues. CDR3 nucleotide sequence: TGTGCCAGCAGCCCCGAACCCTGGCAGTCCTACGAGCAGTACTTC. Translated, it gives CASSPEPWQSYEQYF.